This TCR beta chain was sequenced in a study of Ad26.COV2.S vaccination and SARS-CoV-2 variants listed by TCRdb under 2021. About the investigation overall: Vaccine-arm donors came from COV1001, a multicentre, randomized, double-blind, placebo-controlled phase I-IIa trial of Ad26.COV2.S in healthy adults. TCRbeta repertoire sequencing was used to assess the specificity and breadth of SARS-CoV-2-reactive T cell receptors after Ad26.COV2.S vaccination. Ad26.COV2.S was given intramuscularly at 5x10^10 or 1x10^11 viral particles, as a single shot or as two shots 56 days apart. The TCR-sequenced set comprised about 32 samples: around 20 Ad26.COV2.S vaccine recipients, 5 placebo recipients and 8 SARS-CoV-2 convalescent individuals. Participants in the trial were split at random into five groups of five each, receiving low-dose or high-dose Ad26.COV2.S once or twice, or else placebo on both occasions. Investigators remained blinded to trial group allocation during experiments and outcome assessment. Broader findings and caveats from the paper: It was noted by the authors that total T cell responses may have been underestimated by the TCR breadth and depth analyses. Compared with placebo recipients, Ad26.COV2.S recipients showed higher spike-specific TCR breadth (P = 0.0014). Comparable non-spike TCR breadth was observed between vaccine and placebo recipients, consistent with only spike being contained in the vaccine. Substantial breadth of spike-specific CD8+ and CD4+ T cell responses was reported after vaccination. The study lacked the statistical power to compare responses across vaccine doses or regimens.

As concerns this clone: Its binding antigen is unknown. The record has no base qualities; no much larger clone is one base away.

CDR1 and CDR2 are drawn from the germline V gene (reference sequence): SEHNR, FQNEAQ. V trim: 5 bases; J trim: 7 bases; unmatched bases: 7. Measured from the cysteine to the phenylalanine, the CDR3 is 14 residues long. The read is trimmed to its CDR3 DNA, 42 bases read in frame from base 1. The immunoSEQ Assay was used to sequence TCRbeta CDR3 regions. After extraction, genomic DNA underwent amplification by bias-controlled multiplex PCR, followed by high-throughput sequencing. The published analysis was carried out like this. To quantify the absolute abundance of each unique TCRbeta CDR3 region, sequences were collapsed and filtered. T cell fraction was estimated by normalizing TCRbeta template counts to usable DNA, with usable DNA measured through amplification of reference genes found in all nucleated cells. Repertoire TCRs were annotated as SARS-CoV-2-specific when V gene, CDR3 amino acid sequence and J gene were exactly matched to a known reactive TCR set. MIRA supplied the reference SARS-CoV-2 TCR set, which was filtered for enrichment in COVID-19-positive ImmuneCODE repertoires so that public or cross-reactive TCRs were removed. Drawing on the MIRA antigens, annotated TCRs were analysed further at the level of specific ORF or position within ORF. Breadth was defined as annotated unique rearrangements over total unique productive rearrangements; depth was the summed frequency of those rearrangements. Two-sided Wilcoxon rank-sum tests were used to compare TCR breadth between groups. This is the immuneACCESS table as TCRdb keeps it, with only in-frame sequences that have V and J called. A part of the clones is gone; compared with another copy, unresolved V genes explain less than half, and the rest is unexplained. That table gives V, J and clone size, and the DNA gave D and trimming. The sample data list about 220,000 clones, and roughly 90% of these were observed just once. Around a tenth of the sample rests with the top ten.

The sample's treatment or condition label, in plain terms: approximately 18 received Ad26.COV2.S at low or high dose, single or two shots; roughly five received placebo; per-sample allocation not given. For vaccine and placebo recipients, repertoires were sequenced using samples collected on day 63 after the first injection. In Cohort 1b, about 25 adults aged 18-55 years were enrolled at a single site in Boston, USA, between 29 July and 7 August 2020. Ad26.COV2.S consisted of a replication-incompetent adenovirus type 26 vector by which a prefusion-stabilized SARS-CoV-2 spike protein from the original Wuhan strain was expressed.

Sequencing was performed on peripheral blood, taken in a trial of Ad26.COV2.S vaccine versus placebo. This sequence uses TRBV7-9 and TRBJ1-1; TRBD1 matches 10 bases in the middle. The clonotype comes from a person aged 18 to 65 who received the Ad26.COV2.S COVID-19 vaccine or a placebo. Read as DNA, the sequence is TGTGCCAGCAGCGTAGGACAGGGGGAGGGTGAAGCTTTCTTT. Protein translation: CASSVGQGEGEAFF.